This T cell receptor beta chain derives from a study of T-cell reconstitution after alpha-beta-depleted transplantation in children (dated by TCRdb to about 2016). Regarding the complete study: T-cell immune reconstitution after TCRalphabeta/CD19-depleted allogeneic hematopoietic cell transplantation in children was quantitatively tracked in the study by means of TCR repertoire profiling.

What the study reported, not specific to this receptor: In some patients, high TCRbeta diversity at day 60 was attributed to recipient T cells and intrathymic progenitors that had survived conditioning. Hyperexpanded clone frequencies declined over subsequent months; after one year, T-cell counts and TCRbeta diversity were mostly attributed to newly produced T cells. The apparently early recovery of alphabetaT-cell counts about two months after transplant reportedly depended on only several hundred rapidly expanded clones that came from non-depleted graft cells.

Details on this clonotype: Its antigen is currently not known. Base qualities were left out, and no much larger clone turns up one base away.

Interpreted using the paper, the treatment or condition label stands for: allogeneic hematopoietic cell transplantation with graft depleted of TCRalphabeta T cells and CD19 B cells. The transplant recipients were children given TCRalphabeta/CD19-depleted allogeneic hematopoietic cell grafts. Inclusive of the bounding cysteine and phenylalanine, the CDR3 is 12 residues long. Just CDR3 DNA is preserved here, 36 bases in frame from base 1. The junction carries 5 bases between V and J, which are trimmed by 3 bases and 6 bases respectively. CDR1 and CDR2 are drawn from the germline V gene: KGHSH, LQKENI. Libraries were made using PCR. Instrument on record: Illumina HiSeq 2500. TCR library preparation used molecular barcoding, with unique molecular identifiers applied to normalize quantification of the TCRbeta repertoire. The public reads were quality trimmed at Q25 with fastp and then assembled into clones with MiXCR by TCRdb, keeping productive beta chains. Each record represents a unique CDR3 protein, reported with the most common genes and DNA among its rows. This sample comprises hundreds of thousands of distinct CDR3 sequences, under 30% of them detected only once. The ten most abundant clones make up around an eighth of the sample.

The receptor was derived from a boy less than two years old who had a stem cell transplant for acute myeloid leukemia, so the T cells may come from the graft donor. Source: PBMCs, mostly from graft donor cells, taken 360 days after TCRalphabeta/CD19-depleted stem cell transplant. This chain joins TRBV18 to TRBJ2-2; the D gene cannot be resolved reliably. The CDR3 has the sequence CASSPIAGELFF. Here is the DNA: TGTGCCAGCTCACCGATAGCCGGGGAGCTGTTTTTT.